These T cell receptor beta chains were read from a single sample in a study of cytomegalovirus exposure and HLA in healthy donors. Libraries were prepared by immunoSEQ multiplex PCR; TCRdb keeps only in-frame clonotypes and omits some of them. The sample holds hundreds of thousands of clones, around 89% seen once. Sequencing used PBMCs. These receptors were collected from a woman aged 18-29 years in good health and CMV-seronegative. Both conserved end residues are part of each CDR3. Fields, in order: V gene, D gene, clone size, J gene, CDR3 protein, CDR3 DNA. A D gene is named only where the DNA matches it firmly. Clone size is shown for a subset of rows, as once, few, many or a class of expanded clone.

V: TRBV30; D: NA; size: NA; J: TRBJ2-7; CDR3: CAWSVTPPGYYEQYF; DNA: TGTGCCTGGAGTGTTACCCCCCCAGGGTACTACGAGCAGTACTTC
V: TRBV11-2; D: NA; size: NA; J: TRBJ1-1; CDR3: CASSLGSGLNTEAFF; DNA: TGTGCCAGCAGCTTAGGGTCAGGGTTAAACACTGAAGCTTTCTTT
V: TRBV27; D: NA; size: NA; J: TRBJ1-1; CDR3: CASRKTDEAFF; DNA: TGTGCCAGCAGAAAGACAGATGAAGCTTTCTTT
V: TRBV6-1; D: NA; size: NA; J: TRBJ2-3; CDR3: CASSVLGHSGSDTQYF; DNA: TGTGCCAGCAGTGTGTTAGGCCACTCGGGTTCAGATACGCAGTATTTT
V: TRBV10-3; D: NA; size: NA; J: TRBJ2-2; CDR3: CAISEEGTANTGELFF; DNA: TGTGCCATCAGCGAAGAGGGGACTGCGAACACCGGGGAGCTGTTTTTT
V: TRBV9; D: NA; size: NA; J: TRBJ1-4; CDR3: CASSPGGAYNEKLFF; DNA: TGTGCCAGCAGCCCGGGGGGGGCTTATAATGAAAAACTGTTTTTT
V: TRBV28; D: TRBD1; size: NA; J: TRBJ1-2; CDR3: CASRPRGQIRGVF; DNA: TGTGCCAGCAGACCCAGGGGACAGATTAGGGGAGTCTTC
V: TRBV29-1; D: NA; size: NA; J: TRBJ1-4; CDR3: CSVATRFNEKLFF; DNA: TGCAGCGTTGCCACCAGATTTAATGAAAAACTGTTTTTT
V: TRBV5-1; D: NA; size: NA; J: TRBJ1-1; CDR3: CASSFQAPGRTEAFF; DNA: TGCGCCAGCAGCTTCCAAGCCCCCGGGAGGACTGAAGCTTTCTTT
V: TRBV28; D: NA; size: NA; J: TRBJ2-1; CDR3: CASQPGSGYEQFF; DNA: TGTGCCAGCCAACCGGGGTCGGGCTATGAGCAGTTCTTC
V: TRBV2; D: TRBD1; size: NA; J: TRBJ2-1; CDR3: CAITPQGVSYNEQFF; DNA: TGTGCCATTACACCACAGGGGGTGTCCTACAATGAGCAGTTCTTC
V: TRBV28; D: TRBD1; size: once; J: TRBJ2-7; CDR3: CASSKPGGLYEQYF; DNA: TGTGCCAGCAGCAAGCCAGGGGGCCTGTACGAGCAGTACTTC
V: TRBV5-8; D: TRBD1; size: NA; J: TRBJ1-1; CDR3: CASSRVGVGQLGFNTEAFF; DNA: TGTGCCAGCAGCCGGGTAGGTGTGGGACAGCTTGGATTTAACACTGAAGCTTTCTTT
V: TRBV9; D: NA; size: NA; J: TRBJ1-4; CDR3: CASSATGLVNEKLFF; DNA: TGTGCCAGCAGCGCCACAGGGCTTGTTAATGAAAAACTGTTTTTT
V: TRBV27; D: TRBD1; size: once; J: TRBJ2-7; CDR3: CASSSQQGLSYEQYF; DNA: TGTGCCAGCAGTTCACAACAGGGGCTTTCCTACGAGCAGTACTTC
V: TRBV9; D: TRBD1; size: NA; J: TRBJ2-5; CDR3: CASSLGTGSETQYF; DNA: TGTGCCAGCAGCCTGGGGACAGGGAGTGAGACCCAGTACTTC
V: TRBV27; D: TRBD2; size: NA; J: TRBJ2-7; CDR3: CASSFLAGSSYEQYF; DNA: TGTGCCAGCAGTTTCCTAGCGGGCAGCTCCTACGAGCAGTACTTC
V: TRBV18; D: NA; size: NA; J: TRBJ2-3; CDR3: CASSPPSRQGGRDTQYF; DNA: TGTGCCAGCTCACCACCGAGTCGACAGGGAGGAAGGGATACGCAGTATTTT
V: TRBV25-1; D: NA; size: NA; J: TRBJ1-4; CDR3: CASSDSPSTVHEKLFF; DNA: TGTGCCAGCAGTGATTCACCCTCGACAGTACATGAAAAACTGTTTTTT
V: TRBV29-1; D: TRBD1; size: NA; J: TRBJ2-3; CDR3: CSVDRDRDKDTQYF; DNA: TGCAGCGTTGATCGGGACAGGGATAAAGATACGCAGTATTTT
V: TRBV4-2; D: NA; size: NA; J: TRBJ2-2; CDR3: CASSQDKGGELFF; DNA: TGTGCCAGCAGCCAAGATAAGGGGGGGGAGCTGTTTTTT
V: TRBV28; D: NA; size: NA; J: TRBJ2-7; CDR3: CASSRTRAYEQYF; DNA: TGTGCCAGCAGCCGAACTCGAGCCTACGAGCAGTACTTC
V: TRBV27; D: TRBD1; size: NA; J: TRBJ2-1; CDR3: CASSGLNRDSHNEQFF; DNA: TGTGCCAGCAGTGGATTGAACCGGGACAGCCACAATGAGCAGTTCTTC
V: TRBV5-6; D: NA; size: NA; J: TRBJ1-1; CDR3: CASATTEWPTEAFF; DNA: TGTGCCAGCGCTACGACAGAGTGGCCCACTGAAGCTTTCTTT
V: TRBV7-3; D: NA; size: NA; J: TRBJ1-1; CDR3: CASSLEHGDTEAFF; DNA: TGTGCCAGCAGCCTAGAACATGGAGACACTGAAGCTTTCTTT
V: TRBV6-5; D: NA; size: NA; J: TRBJ2-1; CDR3: CASSYSGTATGNEQFF; DNA: TGTGCCAGCAGTTACTCCGGGACTGCTACGGGGAATGAGCAGTTCTTC
V: TRBV19; D: TRBD1; size: NA; J: TRBJ1-5; CDR3: CASSQDRGTRQPQHF; DNA: TGTGCCAGTAGTCAGGACAGGGGAACCCGCCAGCCCCAGCATTTT
V: TRBV27; D: TRBD2; size: NA; J: TRBJ2-3; CDR3: CASSALLAGGPTDTQYF; DNA: TGTGCCAGCAGTGCACTACTAGCGGGAGGGCCCACAGATACGCAGTATTTT
V: TRBV15; D: NA; size: NA; J: TRBJ1-2; CDR3: CATSTGVGVSDGYTF; DNA: TGTGCCACCAGCACAGGGGTGGGTGTCTCGGATGGCTACACCTTC
V: TRBV7-3; D: TRBD2; size: NA; J: TRBJ2-3; CDR3: CASREGLASTDTQYF; DNA: TGTGCCAGCAGAGAAGGACTAGCTAGCACAGATACGCAGTATTTT
V: TRBV4-3; D: TRBD1; size: NA; J: TRBJ2-7; CDR3: CASSQDTPLGQGAYEQYF; DNA: TGCGCCAGCAGCCAAGATACTCCCCTTGGACAGGGGGCCTACGAGCAGTACTTC
V: TRBV2; D: NA; size: NA; J: TRBJ1-2; CDR3: CASSEALQGRYGYTF; DNA: TGTGCCAGCAGTGAAGCGTTACAGGGCCGCTATGGCTACACCTTC
V: TRBV7-9; D: NA; size: NA; J: TRBJ1-2; CDR3: CASSPPMGSYGYTF; DNA: TGTGCCAGCAGCCCTCCGATGGGCAGCTATGGCTACACCTTC
V: TRBV19; D: NA; size: NA; J: TRBJ2-7; CDR3: CASKWGRAAHEQYF; DNA: TGTGCCAGTAAGTGGGGCAGGGCAGCCCACGAGCAGTACTTC
V: TRBV2; D: NA; size: few; J: TRBJ1-2; CDR3: CASIHSRTGYTF; DNA: TGTGCCAGCATCCACAGTCGAACGGGCTACACCTTC
V: TRBV28; D: NA; size: NA; J: TRBJ2-7; CDR3: CASSFGRAFPYEQYF; DNA: TGTGCCAGCAGTTTTGGGCGGGCCTTTCCCTACGAGCAGTACTTC
V: TRBV6-4; D: TRBD2; size: NA; J: TRBJ2-3; CDR3: CASSRTWGGSTDTQYF; DNA: TGTGCCAGCAGCCGGACGTGGGGGGGGAGCACAGATACGCAGTATTTT
V: TRBV25-1; D: TRBD2; size: NA; J: TRBJ2-3; CDR3: CASSELGLAGTDTQYF; DNA: TGTGCCAGCAGTGAACTCGGACTAGCGGGGACAGATACGCAGTATTTT
V: TRBV5-1; D: TRBD2; size: NA; J: TRBJ2-3; CDR3: CASSARTSGTSADTQYF; DNA: TGCGCCAGCAGCGCACGTACTAGCGGGACTAGCGCAGATACGCAGTATTTT
V: TRBV6-1; D: TRBD2; size: NA; J: TRBJ2-7; CDR3: CASSVSGTTYEQYF; DNA: TGTGCCAGCAGTGTTAGCGGGACAACCTACGAGCAGTACTTC
V: TRBV16; D: NA; size: NA; J: TRBJ2-7; CDR3: CASSQRRTVPFGRFSYEQYF; DNA: TGTGCCAGCAGCCAGCGTCGGACAGTCCCTTTTGGTAGATTCTCCTACGAGCAGTACTTC
V: TRBV6-6; D: NA; size: NA; J: TRBJ2-2; CDR3: CASWKGVGGELFF; DNA: TGTGCCAGCTGGAAAGGGGTAGGCGGGGAGCTGTTTTTT
V: TRBV30; D: NA; size: NA; J: TRBJ2-5; CDR3: CAWGGPVLTGETQYF; DNA: TGTGCCTGGGGGGGCCCCGTCCTGACGGGGGAGACCCAGTACTTC
V: TRBV4-1; D: NA; size: few; J: TRBJ2-7; CDR3: CASSHEFAGSGEQYF; DNA: TGCGCCAGCAGCCATGAATTCGCAGGGTCAGGCGAGCAGTACTTC
V: TRBV6-5; D: TRBD1; size: NA; J: TRBJ2-1; CDR3: CASSLTGSVQFF; DNA: TGTGCCAGCAGTCTGACAGGGTCGGTGCAGTTCTTC
V: TRBV28; D: NA; size: NA; J: TRBJ2-7; CDR3: CASSFRIDRSIYEQYF; DNA: TGTGCCAGCAGTTTTCGTATCGACAGGTCGATCTACGAGCAGTACTTC
V: TRBV27; D: NA; size: NA; J: TRBJ1-5; CDR3: CASSPILRPGLRGYQPQHF; DNA: TGTGCCAGCAGTCCCATTTTACGGCCTGGCCTAAGAGGGTATCAGCCCCAGCATTTT
V: TRBV7-3; D: NA; size: NA; J: TRBJ2-7; CDR3: CASSLSSGPGYEQYF; DNA: TGTGCCAGCAGCTTATCATCCGGCCCGGGATACGAGCAGTACTTC
V: TRBV7-3; D: TRBD1; size: NA; J: TRBJ2-2; CDR3: CASSLTGGNGELFF; DNA: TGTGCCAGCAGCTTAACAGGGGGCAACGGGGAGCTGTTTTTT
V: TRBV18; D: TRBD2; size: NA; J: TRBJ2-1; CDR3: CASSSLSGRGNEQFF; DNA: TGTGCCAGCTCATCACTTAGCGGGAGGGGCAATGAGCAGTTCTTC
V: TRBV6-6; D: NA; size: NA; J: TRBJ1-2; CDR3: CASSYSSGGYYGYTF; DNA: TGTGCCAGCAGTTACTCGTCGGGAGGGTACTATGGCTACACCTTC
V: TRBV28; D: TRBD2; size: NA; J: TRBJ2-7; CDR3: CASSHLAGGVSYEQYF; DNA: TGTGCCAGCAGTCATCTAGCGGGAGGCGTCTCCTACGAGCAGTACTTC
V: TRBV4-3; D: TRBD2; size: NA; J: TRBJ2-4; CDR3: CASSQVIQREAKNIQYF; DNA: TGCGCCAGCAGCCAAGTTATCCAGCGGGAGGCCAAAAACATTCAGTACTTC
V: TRBV15; D: TRBD2; size: NA; J: TRBJ2-1; CDR3: CATSRGPSGSYNEQFF; DNA: TGTGCCACCAGCAGAGGGCCTAGCGGCTCCTACAATGAGCAGTTCTTC